Shown below are 18 T cell receptor beta chains from a single sample sequenced in a study of blood T cell repertoires in COVID-19. Clones were read by immunoSEQ multiplex PCR, and TCRdb kept only the in-frame ones, dropping some. The sample shows around 220,000 clones, 90% of them seen only once. Sequencing was performed on PBMCs or T cells enriched from blood (not recorded which). The receptors were sampled from a man younger than 40 who had been exposed to COVID-19.

The table lists this clone with a count of one. The V call is TRBV27, the J call TRBJ2-6, with 11 bases fitting TRBD1. The CDR3 consists of 18 residues. Germline assignment: CDR1 MNHEY and CDR2 SMNVEV (reference sequence). Trimming took 5 bases from V and 2 from J; bases not matched to a gene: 8. The CDR3 is CASSPDRGLRAGANVLTF. CDR3 bases: TGTGCCAGCAGTCCGGACAGGGGGCTTAGAGCTGGGGCCAACGTCCTGACTTTC.

The CDR3 DNA is TGCGCCAGCAGCCCGTGGGGGGTCGGGGAGCTGTTTTTT. Its translation is CASSPWGVGELFF. The genes are TRBV5-1 and TRBJ2-2; a weak D match, TRBD2 (6 bases). The CDR3 covers 13 residues. V was shortened by 4 bases and J by 7 bases, with 11 bases between the two germline ends. The germline CDR1 and CDR2 sequences are SGHRS and YFSETQ. Full variable domain (outside the CDR3, taken from reference TRBV5-1 and TRBJ2-2): KAGVTQTPRYLIKTRGQQVTLSCSPISGHRSVSWYQQTPGQGLQFLFEYFSETQRNKGNFPGRFSGRQFSNSRSEMNVSTLELGDSALYLCASSPWGVGELFFGEGSRLTVL.

Only one count was recorded for this clone. Other DNA sequences in the sample encode the same CDR3. The chain couples TRBV18 to TRBJ2-1, with D tentatively TRBD1 (6 bases). Trimming stripped 3 bases from V and 0 bases from J, with 9 bases between. Germline values: CDR1 KGHSH, CDR2 LQKENI. The CDR3 consists of 15 residues. The CDR3 DNA follows: TGTGCCAGCTCACCTACAGGGAGCTCCTACAATGAGCAGTTCTTC. It codes for CASSPTGSSYNEQFF.

The gene calls are TRBV3-1 (or the pseudogene TRBV3-2) and TRBJ1-4; D is possibly TRBD1 (6 bases). This CDR3 region has 14 residues. Trimming removed 3 bases at V and 6 bases at J, with 11 bases between. The germline V gene has CDR1 LGHDT and CDR2 YNNKEL (reference sequence). Written as DNA, the CDR3 is TGTGCCAGCAGCCAGGGGGGGCACGATGAAAAACTGTTTTTT. Its protein is CASSQGGHDEKLFF.

The chain uses TRBV19 and TRBJ2-2; 13 bases map to TRBD2. The CDR3 is made up of 20 amino acids. J was trimmed by 5 bases and V by 4 bases; bases with no gene match: 16. The germline gives CDR1 LNHDA, CDR2 SQIVND (reference sequence). CDR3 coding DNA: TGTGCCAGTAGTAGACAAAAAAGACTAGCGGGGGGACCGCAGACCGGGGAGCTGTTTTTT. This encodes CASSRQKRLAGGPQTGELFF.

There are a few counts of this clone. The chain combines TRBV3-1 (or the pseudogene TRBV3-2) with TRBJ2-3; D call uncertain. V gave up 10 bases and J gave up 5 bases, with 16 bases separating them. Germline CDR1 LGHDT, CDR2 YNNKEL (reference sequence). CDR3 size: 13 residues. The CDR3 coding sequence is TGTGCCACCGCCGGGTCCCCTGGAGATACGCAGTATTTT. Protein product: CATAGSPGDTQYF.

The rearrangement uses TRBV5-1 and TRBJ1-1; TRBD1 agrees at 8 bases. CDR1 SGHRS and CDR2 YFSETQ come from the germline V gene. The CDR3 consists of 15 residues. V lost 4 bases, J lost 1 base, and 6 bases stayed unmatched. The CDR3 loop is CASSPAGQGNTEAFF. The CDR3 DNA follows: TGCGCCAGCAGCCCCGCAGGACAGGGGAACACTGAAGCTTTCTTT.

The V call is TRBV10-1, the J call TRBJ2-7, with TRBD1 identical over 9 bases. Trimming took 1 base from V and 2 from J; bases not matched to a gene: 6. Per germline, CDR1 WNHNN and CDR2 SYGVQD (reference sequence). This CDR3 contains 16 residues. The CDR3 coding sequence is TGCGCCAGCAGTGAGTTTGTCGGGACAGGGACCTACGAGCAGTACTTC. It translates to CASSEFVGTGTYEQYF.

This clone has more than one count but fewer than ten. The rearrangement links TRBV20-1 to TRBJ2-3; D unresolved. The CDR3 runs 16 residues. The ends were cut back, 3 bases at V and 2 bases at J, with 18 bases in the middle. Germline V lookup: CDR1 DFQATT, CDR2 SNEGSKA (reference sequence). CDR3 DNA sequence: TGCAGTGCTAGTAGTGTCTCGGCGGCCAACACAGATACGCAGTATTTT. This codes for CSASSVSAANTDTQYF.

The chain couples TRBV24-1 to TRBJ1-5; a possible D gene is TRBD1 (6 bases). Looked up from germline, CDR1 is KGHDR and CDR2 is SFDVKD. This CDR3 spans 16 amino acids. With 8 bases removed from V and 0 bases from J, the gap between germline ends came to 16 bases. The CDR3 loop is CATTPRGPLSNQPQHF. CDR3 bases: TGTGCCACCACCCCCAGGGGACCCCTTAGCAATCAGCCCCAGCATTTT.

This chain uses TRBV7-9 with TRBJ2-1; 7 nucleotides match TRBD1. This CDR3 spans 16 amino acids. J lost 4 bases, V lost 4 bases, and 10 bases had no gene match. The V gene's germline CDR1 is SEHNR and CDR2 FQNEAQ (reference sequence). CDR3 DNA: TGTGCCAGCAGCTCCCCCCACAGGGGTTCGTACAATGAGCAGTTCTTC. This sequence encodes CASSSPHRGSYNEQFF.

The chain recombines TRBV12-3 or TRBV12-4 with TRBJ1-1, with D unclear. The CDR3 is 12 amino acids. V was clipped by 6 bases and J by 7 bases, with 12 bases between them. For the CDR3, the DNA is TGTGCCAGCAGCTCCCGTGGGAGTGAAGCTTTCTTT. Encoded protein: CASSSRGSEAFF.

The J gene is TRBJ2-7, the V gene TRBV2, with D tentatively TRBD2 (5 bases). Looked up from germline, CDR1 is SNHLY and CDR2 is FYNNEI. This CDR3 region has 15 residues. Deletions cut 5 bases from V and 6 bases from J, with 20 bases between. The CDR3 sequence: CASSTQEVPVGEQYF. The CDR3 DNA reads TGTGCCAGCAGTACCCAGGAGGTCCCCGTTGGCGAGCAGTACTTC.

The chain joins TRBV27 to TRBJ1-3; 7 positions agree with TRBD1. V dropped 7 bases and J dropped 0; count of bases not matched to a gene: 9. Germline V lookup: CDR1 MNHEY, CDR2 SMNVEV (reference sequence). The CDR3 is 16 amino acids. DNA for the CDR3: TGTGCCAGCACTCCCGGGACAGTCGTCTCTGGAAACACCATATATTTT. This translates into CASTPGTVVSGNTIYF.

The chain couples TRBV19 to TRBJ2-5; D uncertain. The CDR3 loop spans 15 amino acids. Trimming cost V 1 base and J 4 bases, with 13 bases left between them. The germline V gene encodes CDR1 LNHDA and CDR2 SQIVND (reference sequence). The CDR3: CASSIVAGYVETQYF. The CDR3 nucleotides are TGTGCCAGTAGTATAGTGGCAGGTTATGTAGAGACCCAGTACTTC.

The rearrangement joins TRBV2 to TRBJ1-1; 10 nucleotides agree with TRBD1. V dropped 0 bases and J dropped 0; count of bases not matched to a gene: 7. The CDR3 contains 18 residues. Germline-derived CDR1 and CDR2 are SNHLY and FYNNEI. The CDR3 loop reads CASSEARRTGGMNTEAFF. CDR3 DNA: TGTGCCAGCAGTGAAGCCAGAAGGACAGGGGGTATGAACACTGAAGCTTTCTTT.

This chain uses TRBV3-1 (or the pseudogene TRBV3-2) with TRBJ1-6; TRBD1 might be the D (6 bases). The CDR3 loop spans 13 amino acids. The ends were cut back, 4 bases at V and 9 bases at J, with 10 bases in the middle. The germline V gene has CDR1 LGHDT and CDR2 YNNKEL (reference sequence). The CDR3 region has the DNA TGTGCCAGCAGCCCACGACAGGTTTCACCCCTCCACTTT. Amino acid sequence: CASSPRQVSPLHF.

The rearrangement joins TRBV5-1 to TRBJ1-2; no reliable D call. The CDR3 has 16 amino acids. V was cut by 3 bases and J by 6 bases, with 21 bases left in between. Germline V gene data show CDR1 as SGHRS and CDR2 as YFSETQ. Written as DNA, the CDR3 is TGCGCCAGCAGCTCCGTCGCAATGGACTCCGGGCATGGCTACACCTTC. It yields the protein CASSSVAMDSGHGYTF. The full variable domain, in which reference TRBV5-1 and TRBJ1-2 provide the parts outside the CDR3, is KAGVTQTPRYLIKTRGQQVTLSCSPISGHRSVSWYQQTPGQGLQFLFEYFSETQRNKGNFPGRFSGRQFSNSRSEMNVSTLELGDSALYLCASSSVAMDSGHGYTFGSGTRLTVV.